What follows is one T cell receptor beta chain and its context. The V and J ends lost 3 bases and 6 bases respectively, with 14 bases between them. The CDR3 is 14 amino acids. The germline CDR1 and CDR2 sequences are SGHRS and YFSETQ. The record originates from a study of cytomegalovirus exposure and HLA in healthy donors. Turning to the study itself: The approximately 120 validation repertoires, a later analysis reported, used the same platform as the approximately 670 first-cohort repertoires.

Profiling relied on immunoSEQ multiplex PCR, and the TCRdb table lists in-frame clones only, not all of them. The data show 120,000 to 150,000 clones, roughly four fifths seen once. This TCR was sampled from a woman aged 25 to 39 in good health and CMV-seronegative. Sequencing was performed on PBMCs. The genes are TRBV5-1 and TRBJ2-3, with a possible D match to TRBD2 (7 bases). The CDR3 is CASSSTGGPDTQYF. In DNA form, the CDR3 reads TGCGCCAGCAGCTCAACGGGGGGCCCCGATACGCAGTATTTT.